One TCR beta chain is described in this entry. Its antigen remains unknown. CDR3 length: 17 residues. The germline gives CDR1 GTSNPN, CDR2 SVGIG (reference sequence). V gave up 1 base and J gave up 0 bases, with 15 bases separating them. The sample belongs to a study of cytomegalovirus exposure and HLA in healthy donors. The overall study: Earlier work reported 100 million or so unique TCR beta sequences from about 200 million T cells.

The primer mix had 60 Vbeta and 13 Jbeta primers. Assay used: immunoSEQ multiplex PCR; TCRdb lists only in-frame clones, some missing. The table records around 220,000 clones, roughly 80% of them present only once. Broader study findings: Reported findings show TCR beta sequences accurately forecast HLA-A and HLA-B alleles in most subjects. What was likely a sequencing artifact was a cluster of highly shared sequence variants.

The J gene is TRBJ1-4, the V gene TRBV30; D possibly corresponds to TRBD1 (5 bases). What was sequenced was PBMCs. The receptor comes from a girl under 18 in good health and CMV-seronegative. The chain's CDR3 is CAWSGGQGFATNEKLFF. The CDR3 DNA sequence: TGTGCCTGGAGTGGAGGTCAGGGATTTGCAACTAATGAAAAACTGTTTTTT.